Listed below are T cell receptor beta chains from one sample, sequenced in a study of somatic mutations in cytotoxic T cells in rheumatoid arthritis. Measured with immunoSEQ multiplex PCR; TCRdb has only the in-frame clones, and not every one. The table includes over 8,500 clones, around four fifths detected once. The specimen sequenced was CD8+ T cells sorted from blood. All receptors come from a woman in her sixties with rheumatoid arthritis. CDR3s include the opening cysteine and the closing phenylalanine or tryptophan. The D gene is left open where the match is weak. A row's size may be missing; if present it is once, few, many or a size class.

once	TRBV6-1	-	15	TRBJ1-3	TGTGCCAGCAGTCCGTCAGGGGTCTCTGGAAACACCATATATTTT	CASSPSGVSGNTIYF
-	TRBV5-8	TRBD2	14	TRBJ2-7	TGTGCCAGCAGGGGGACTAGCGGCACCTACGAGCAGTACTTC	CASRGTSGTYEQYF
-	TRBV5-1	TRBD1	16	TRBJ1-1	TGCGCCAGCAGCTCAATACGGACAGGGTTGAACACTGAAGCTTTCTTT	CASSSIRTGLNTEAFF
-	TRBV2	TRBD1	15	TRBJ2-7	TGTGCCAGCAGTGACCCGGGACAGCCCGCCTACGAGCAGTACTTC	CASSDPGQPAYEQYF
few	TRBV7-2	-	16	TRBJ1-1	TGTGCCAGCAGCTTTGTCCGGGGGGGCATGAACACTGAAGCTTTCTTT	CASSFVRGGMNTEAFF
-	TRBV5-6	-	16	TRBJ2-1	TGTGCCAGCAGCTTGTCCCTAGCGAGCTCCTACAATGAGCAGTTCTTC	CASSLSLASSYNEQFF
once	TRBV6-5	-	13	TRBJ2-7	TGTGCCAGCCACTCCCAGGTCAATGGCGAGCAGTACTTC	CASHSQVNGEQYF
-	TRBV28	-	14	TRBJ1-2	TGTGCCAGCAGCCCGGGGAGGGGAGACTATGGCTACACCTTC	CASSPGRGDYGYTF
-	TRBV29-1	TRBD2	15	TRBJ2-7	TGCAGCGTTGAAGGGGGGGGGATCCCCGCCTACGAGCAGTACTTC	CSVEGGGIPAYEQYF
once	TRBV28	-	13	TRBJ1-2	TGTGCCAGCAGTTTACTTAGTAACTATGGCTACACCTTC	CASSLLSNYGYTF
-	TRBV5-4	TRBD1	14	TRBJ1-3	TGTGCCAGCAGCCTGACAGGGGATAGGAACACCATATATTTT	CASSLTGDRNTIYF
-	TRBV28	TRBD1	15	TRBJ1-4	TGTGCCAGCAGCTCCCCAGGACAGGGCGAGGAAAAACTGTTTTTT	CASSSPGQGEEKLFF
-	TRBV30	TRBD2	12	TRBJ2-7	TGTGCTGGGGGTAGCGGGACCTACGAGCAGTACTTC	CAGGSGTYEQYF
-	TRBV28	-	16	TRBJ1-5	TGTGCCAGCAGTACCGACAGCGAAATCCGCAATCAGCCCCAGCATTTT	CASSTDSEIRNQPQHF
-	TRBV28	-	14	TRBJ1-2	TGTGCCAGCAGTTTACAGGGCGACCGCTATGGCTACACCTTC	CASSLQGDRYGYTF
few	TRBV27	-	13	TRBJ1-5	TGTGCCAGCAGTCTTCGACAAGATCAGCCCCAGCATTTT	CASSLRQDQPQHF
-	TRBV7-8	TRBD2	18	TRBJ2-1	TGTGCCAGCAGCTTAGGGGGGACTAGCCAAAGCTCCTACAATGAGCAGTTCTTC	CASSLGGTSQSSYNEQFF
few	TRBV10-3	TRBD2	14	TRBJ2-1	TGTGCCATCATGGACACTAGCGGCTACAATGAGCAGTTCTTC	CAIMDTSGYNEQFF
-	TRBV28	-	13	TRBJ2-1	TGTGCCAGCGGTCAGGGGTGGGGCAATGAGCAGTTCTTC	CASGQGWGNEQFF
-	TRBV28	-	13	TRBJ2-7	TGTGCCAGCAGTTCTCTTCCTCCCCACGAGCAGTACTTC	CASSSLPPHEQYF
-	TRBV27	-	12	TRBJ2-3	TGTGCCAGCAGTCCAGGCGCAAATACGCAGTATTTT	CASSPGANTQYF
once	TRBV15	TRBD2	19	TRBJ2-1	TGTGCCACCAGCAGAGATAGACTAGCGGGAGTGGTCTTTAGGAATGAGCAGTTCTTC	CATSRDRLAGVVFRNEQFF